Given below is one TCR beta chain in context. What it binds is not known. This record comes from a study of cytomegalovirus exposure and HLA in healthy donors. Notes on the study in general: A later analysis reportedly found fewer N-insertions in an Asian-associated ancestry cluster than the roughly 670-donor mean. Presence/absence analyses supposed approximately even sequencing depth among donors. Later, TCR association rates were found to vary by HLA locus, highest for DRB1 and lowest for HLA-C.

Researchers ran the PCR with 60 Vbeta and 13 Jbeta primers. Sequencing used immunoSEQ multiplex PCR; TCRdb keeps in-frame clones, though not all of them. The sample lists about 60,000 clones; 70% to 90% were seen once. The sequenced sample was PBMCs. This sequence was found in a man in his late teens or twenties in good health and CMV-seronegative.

This CDR3 reads CASSQEVNGGGPEAFF. DNA for the CDR3: TGTGCCAGCAGCCAAGAGGTAAATGGGGGCGGTCCTGAAGCTTTCTTT. J is TRBJ1-1 and V is TRBV4-2; TRBD1 is a possible D gene (6 bases). The germline V gene has CDR1 LGHNA and CDR2 YNFKEQ. V was pared by 0 bases and J by 6 bases, with 17 bases between. CDR3 length: 16 amino acids.